The 27 T cell receptor beta chains reported below all come from one sample, sequenced in a study of radiation and T cells in renal cell carcinoma. Time point indicated: blood 2 weeks post-SBRT. This sample's treatment: 15 Gy SBRT to primary tumor, nephrectomy 4 weeks later. Profiled with immunoSEQ multiplex PCR; TCRdb holds only in-frame clones, not every one. This repertoire shows some 75,000 clones, 82% found once; its top ten account for around 5.5%. Sequenced here: blood, sampled from a patient whose treatment included radiotherapy and nephrectomy. The origin of the receptors is a man aged 60 to 75 with renal cell carcinoma.

This clone was recorded a few times. The rearrangement joins TRBV7-2 to TRBJ2-7; 9 bases map to TRBD2. This CDR3 is built from 15 residues. Germline CDR1 and CDR2: SGHTA and FQGNSA. Trimming at V came to 1 base and at J to 7 bases, leaving 8 bases not matched to a gene. The CDR3 is CASSLVAGAGREQYF. DNA for the CDR3: TGTGCCAGCAGCTTAGTAGCGGGAGCTGGAAGGGAGCAGTACTTC.

CDR3: CASSGGDAMTYEQYF. The CDR3 nucleotides read TGTGCCAGCAGCGGGGGGGACGCCATGACCTACGAGCAGTACTTC. This chain links TRBV7-9 with TRBJ2-7, with 7 nucleotides matching TRBD2. Germline loops: CDR1 SEHNR, CDR2 FQNEAQ (reference sequence). The CDR3 is 15 amino acids. V was clipped by 5 bases and J by 2 bases; unmatched bases: 9.

V is TRBV6-5 and J is TRBJ2-1, with D hard to call. Trimming pared 6 bases from V and 3 bases from J, leaving 9 bases between. The germline gives CDR1 MNHEY, CDR2 SVGAGI. There are 13 residues in the CDR3. This CDR3 is CASSRNIYNEQFF. The CDR3 coding sequence is TGTGCCAGCAGCCGAAATATCTACAATGAGCAGTTCTTC.

This rearrangement joins TRBV19 to TRBJ1-1; 7 bases map to TRBD1. The J segment lost 1 base and the V segment lost 8 bases, leaving 7 bases of the junction unmatched. The CDR3 is 14 residues long. CDR1 LNHDA and CDR2 SQIVND come from the germline V gene (reference sequence). The CDR3 region has the DNA TGTGCCAGTCGTCCCGGGACAGCGAACACTGAAGCTTTCTTT. This sequence encodes CASRPGTANTEAFF.

The gene calls are TRBV11-2 and TRBJ2-7, with D tentatively TRBD1 (6 bases). The CDR3 runs 17 residues. Trimming took off 5 bases at V and 2 bases at J, with 22 bases between the two ends. The germline gives CDR1 SGHAT, CDR2 FQNNGV. The CDR3 DNA reads as TGTGCCAGCAGCCCACCAATAAGCTGGACAGCGACCTACGAGCAGTACTTC. Translating gives CASSPPISWTATYEQYF.

The V and J genes are TRBV2 and TRBJ1-2; 7 bases agree with TRBD1. With V trimmed by 6 bases and J by 2 bases, 6 bases remained unmatched. Germline CDR1 SNHLY, CDR2 FYNNEI. CDR3 length equals 14 residues. This chain's CDR3 is CASRPTGMNYGYTF. CDR3 nucleotides: TGTGCCAGCAGACCGACAGGGATGAACTATGGCTACACCTTC.

The rearrangement links TRBV2 to TRBJ1-5; D is unclear. The CDR3 loop spans 14 amino acids. Deletions cut 1 base from V and 4 bases from J, with 8 bases between. Germline V gene sequence: CDR1 SNHLY, CDR2 FYNNEI. The CDR3 region has the DNA TGTGCCAGCAGTGAAGACGGAGGGAATCAGCCCCAGCATTTT. Encoded protein: CASSEDGGNQPQHF.

As to this clone: This sample also contains other DNA sequences that code for the same CDR3. The rearrangement links TRBV5-1 to TRBJ2-5; D unresolved. Germline CDR1 and CDR2: SGHRS and YFSETQ. This CDR3 has 11 residues. V was cut by 4 bases and J by 4 bases, with 5 bases left in between. CDR3 nucleotides: TGCGCCAGCAGCCCAGGAGAGACCCAGTACTTC. Its protein product is CASSPGETQYF.

The V and J genes are TRBV11-2 and TRBJ1-5; tentative D call: TRBD1 (6 bases). Germline lookup yields CDR1 SGHAT and CDR2 FQNNGV. Trimming stripped 5 bases from V and 9 bases from J, with 14 bases between. CDR3 length equals 13 residues. CDR3 region: CASSPSRRGPQHF. The DNA for the CDR3 is TGTGCCAGCAGCCCCAGCCGCAGGGGGCCCCAGCATTTT.

In DNA, the CDR3 is TGCGCCAGCAGCTTAGCGACCAGGGGGACGGACACTGAAGCTTTCTTT. It encodes CASSLATRGTDTEAFF. V usage is TRBV5-1 and J usage is TRBJ1-1; TRBD1 matches 7 bases. The V gene end was trimmed by 2 bases and the J gene end by 3 bases; junction bases not matched to a gene: 10. CDR3 length: 16 residues. CDR1 is SGHRS and CDR2 is YFSETQ in the germline V gene. Full variable domain (rest looked up from reference TRBV5-1 and TRBJ1-1): KAGVTQTPRYLIKTRGQQVTLSCSPISGHRSVSWYQQTPGQGLQFLFEYFSETQRNKGNFPGRFSGRQFSNSRSEMNVSTLELGDSALYLCASSLATRGTDTEAFFGQGTRLTVV.

This sequence joins TRBV5-4 and TRBJ1-1, with D unclear. Germline CDR1 reads SGHNT; CDR2 reads YYREEE (reference sequence). There are 15 residues in the CDR3. V was trimmed by 0 bases and J by 0 bases, leaving 9 bases between them. This CDR3 is CASSLGATLNTEAFF. The CDR3 nucleotides read TGTGCCAGCAGCTTGGGGGCGACTTTGAACACTGAAGCTTTCTTT.

This rearrangement joins TRBV7-2 to TRBJ1-5; D unresolved. V was trimmed by 3 bases and J by 2 bases, leaving 5 bases between them. Germline CDR1 and CDR2: SGHTA and FQGNSA. The CDR3 loop spans 13 amino acids. The DNA of the CDR3 is TGTGCCAGCAGCTTTCGGGGCAATCAGCCCCAGCATTTT. It is translated as CASSFRGNQPQHF.

This clone was seen more than once but under ten times. The genes are TRBV11-3 and TRBJ1-4; 9 positions match TRBD1. With 5 bases clipped from V and 10 bases from J, the junction kept 2 bases outside the gene matches. Germline assignment: CDR1 SGHNT and CDR2 YENEEA. There are 12 residues in the CDR3. This CDR3 reads CASSTTGGKLFF. The CDR3 coding sequence is TGTGCCAGCAGCACGACAGGGGGAAAACTGTTTTTT.

In DNA form, the CDR3 reads TGTGCCAGCAGCGTTAGCGGACTAGCGCGCACAGATACGCAGTATTTT. It yields the protein CASSVSGLARTDTQYF. The chain uses TRBV7-8 and TRBJ2-3, with 9 positions matching TRBD2. In germline, CDR1 is SGHVS, CDR2 FQNEAQ. The CDR3 consists of 16 residues. V shed 5 bases, J shed 1 base, and the junction held 7 bases outside the gene matches.

Only a few counts were recorded for this clone. V is TRBV5-1 and J is TRBJ1-1; perhaps TRBD1 as D (6 bases). CDR1 SGHRS and CDR2 YFSETQ come from the germline V gene. CDR3 size: 13 residues. Trimming shortened V by 4 bases and J by 1 base, and 8 bases separated the two germline ends. The CDR3: CASSVDRNTEAFF. The CDR3 region has the DNA TGCGCCAGCAGCGTGGACAGGAACACTGAAGCTTTCTTT.

The gene calls are TRBV29-1 and TRBJ1-1; 9 bases map to TRBD1. V lost 6 bases and J lost 1; bases outside the gene matches: 3. The germline V gene has CDR1 SQVTM and CDR2 ANQGSEA. The CDR3 spans 13 residues. The chain's CDR3 is CSVPGQGNTEAFF. CDR3 nucleotide sequence: TGCAGCGTCCCGGGACAGGGGAACACTGAAGCTTTCTTT.

CDR3 coding DNA: TGTGCCAGCAGTGCTGTCTCGGCCTATGGCTACACCTTC. It yields the protein CASSAVSAYGYTF. The chain couples TRBV28 to TRBJ1-2; D unresolved. This CDR3 has 13 residues. The germline V and J ends were trimmed by 5 bases and 4 bases, with 11 bases remaining between them. CDR1 is MDHEN, CDR2 SYDVKM, per germline.

This clone was recorded a few times. V and J are TRBV10-3 and TRBJ2-3; the D call may be TRBD1 or TRBD2 (6 bases each). This CDR3 comprises 17 residues. V lost 3 bases and J lost 0, with 16 bases in between. Germline lookup yields CDR1 ENHRY and CDR2 SYGVKD. The DNA for the CDR3 is TGTGCCATCAGTGATTACGCCGGGGGCTTTAGCACAGATACGCAGTATTTT. Its protein is CAISDYAGGFSTDTQYF.

The CDR3 nucleotides read TGTGCCAGCGGCAGTAACTATGGCTACACCTTC. Translation: CASGSNYGYTF. The chain recombines TRBV28 with TRBJ1-2; D not resolved. V lost 8 bases, J lost 1 base, and 5 bases lay in between. The germline gives CDR1 MDHEN, CDR2 SYDVKM. The CDR3 consists of 11 residues.

V usage is TRBV6-6 and J usage is TRBJ2-3, with TRBD1 matching over 7 bases. V dropped 6 bases and J dropped 6; count of bases not matched to a gene: 3. Looked up from germline, CDR1 is MNHNY and CDR2 is SVGAGI (reference sequence). This CDR3 spans 12 amino acids. In nucleotides, the CDR3 is TGTGCCAGCAGCCCGACAGGGGATACGCAGTATTTT. Its protein product is CASSPTGDTQYF.

V usage is TRBV4-1 and J usage is TRBJ2-7, with a tentative D call TRBD2 (5 bases). CDR1 is MGHRA, CDR2 YSYEKL, per germline. The CDR3 runs 16 residues. The V end lost 1 base, the J end lost 0 bases, and 13 bases lay between the germline ends. Here the CDR3 DNA reads TGCGCCAGCAGCCAAGTACCCGGGGTCTTCTCCTACGAGCAGTACTTC. Protein sequence: CASSQVPGVFSYEQYF.

This clone was seen just once. The chain couples TRBV19 to TRBJ2-1; D gene unclear. Trimming removed 6 bases at V and 15 bases at J, with 15 bases between. CDR1 is LNHDA, CDR2 SQIVND, per germline (reference sequence). CDR3 length: 11 residues. CDR3 loop: CASSNMYMPFF. The CDR3 nucleotides read TGTGCCAGTAGCAACATGTACATGCCGTTCTTC. Full variable domain (remainder filled in from reference TRBV19 and TRBJ2-1): DGGITQSPKYLFRKEGQNVTLSCEQNLNHDAMYWYRQDPGQGLRLIYYSQIVNDFQKGDIAEGYSVSREKKESFPLTVTSAQKNPTAFYLCASSNMYMPFFGPGTRLTVL.

This clone was found a few times. The chain joins TRBV9 to TRBJ1-1; D call uncertain. Germline lookup yields CDR1 SGDLS and CDR2 YYNGEE. CDR3 length equals 16 residues. The germline V and J ends were trimmed by 0 bases and 1 base, with 13 bases remaining between them. The CDR3 DNA sequence: TGTGCCAGCAGCGTAGTCGAGGGCGCGGAGAACACTGAAGCTTTCTTT. This codes for CASSVVEGAENTEAFF.

The chain combines TRBV6-5 with TRBJ2-5; D gene uncertain. The germline V gene encodes CDR1 MNHEY and CDR2 SVGAGI. The CDR3 length is 13 residues. Trimming pared 5 bases from V and 1 base from J, leaving 8 bases between. CDR3 in amino acids: CASSPGLQETQYF. The CDR3 bases are TGTGCCAGCAGTCCCGGGCTCCAAGAGACCCAGTACTTC.

The chain employs TRBV9 and TRBJ2-7; D is unclear. Deletions cut 0 bases from V and 2 bases from J, with 15 bases between. The CDR3 spans 16 residues. CDR1 is SGDLS, CDR2 YYNGEE, per germline. The CDR3: CASSVGGAADAYEQYF. The CDR3 coding sequence is TGTGCCAGCAGCGTAGGCGGAGCCGCTGACGCCTACGAGCAGTACTTC. The whole variable domain, filled in from reference TRBV9 and TRBJ2-7, reads DSGVTQTPKHLITATGQRVTLRCSPRSGDLSVYWYQQSLDQGLQFLIQYYNGEERAKGNILERFSAQQFPDLHSELNLSSLELGDSALYFCASSVGGAADAYEQYFGPGTRLTVT.

The chain links TRBV27 to TRBJ1-5, with D hard to call. Germline CDR1 is MNHEY and CDR2 is SMNVEV (reference sequence). CDR3 size: 16 residues. Trimming removed 5 bases from V and 3 bases from J, with 17 bases in between. CDR3 DNA: TGTGCCAGCAGTCCCGTATGGGGTTCAGACAATCAGCCCCAGCATTTT. Amino acid sequence: CASSPVWGSDNQPQHF.

CDR3 in DNA: TGTGCCAGCTCACCACAAGCGGAACCACTCTACGAGCAGTACTTC. This sequence encodes CASSPQAEPLYEQYF. The chain has TRBV18 and TRBJ2-7; D is perhaps TRBD2 (5 bases). This CDR3 spans 15 amino acids. Trimming shortened V by 1 base and J by 3 bases, and 13 bases separated the two germline ends. The germline gives CDR1 KGHSH, CDR2 LQKENI. The whole variable domain, remainder taken from reference TRBV18 and TRBJ2-7, is NAGVMQNPRHLVRRRGQEARLRCSPMKGHSHVYWYRQLPEEGLKFMVYLQKENIIDESGMPKERFSAEFPKEGPSILRIQQVVRGDSAAYFCASSPQAEPLYEQYFGPGTRLTVT.